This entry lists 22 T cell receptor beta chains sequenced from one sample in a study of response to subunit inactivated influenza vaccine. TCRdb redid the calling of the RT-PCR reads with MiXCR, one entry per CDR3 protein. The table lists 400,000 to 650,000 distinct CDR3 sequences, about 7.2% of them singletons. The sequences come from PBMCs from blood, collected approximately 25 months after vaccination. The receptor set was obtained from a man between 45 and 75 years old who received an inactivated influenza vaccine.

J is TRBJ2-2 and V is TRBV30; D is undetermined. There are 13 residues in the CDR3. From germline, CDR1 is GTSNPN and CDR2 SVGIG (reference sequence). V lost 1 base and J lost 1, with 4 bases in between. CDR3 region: CAWSGLNTGELFF. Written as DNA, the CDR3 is TGTGCCTGGAGTGGTTTGAACACCGGGGAGCTGTTTTTT.

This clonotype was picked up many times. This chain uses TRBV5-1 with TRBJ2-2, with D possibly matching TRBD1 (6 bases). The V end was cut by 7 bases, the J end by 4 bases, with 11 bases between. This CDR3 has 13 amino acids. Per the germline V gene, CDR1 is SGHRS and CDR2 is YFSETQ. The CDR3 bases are TGCGCCAGCTGCCAACAGGGCACCGGGGAGCTGTTTTTT. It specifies CASCQQGTGELFF. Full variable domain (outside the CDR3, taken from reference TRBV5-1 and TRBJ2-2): KAGVTQTPRYLIKTRGQQVTLSCSPISGHRSVSWYQQTPGQGLQFLFEYFSETQRNKGNFPGRFSGRQFSNSRSEMNVSTLELGDSALYLCASCQQGTGELFFGEGSRLTVL.

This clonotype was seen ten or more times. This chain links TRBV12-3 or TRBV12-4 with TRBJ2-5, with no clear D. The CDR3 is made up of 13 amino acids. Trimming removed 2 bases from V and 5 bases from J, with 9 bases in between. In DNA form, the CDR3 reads TGTGCCAGCAGTTTAAGGTTTCTGGAGACCCAGTACTTC. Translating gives CASSLRFLETQYF.

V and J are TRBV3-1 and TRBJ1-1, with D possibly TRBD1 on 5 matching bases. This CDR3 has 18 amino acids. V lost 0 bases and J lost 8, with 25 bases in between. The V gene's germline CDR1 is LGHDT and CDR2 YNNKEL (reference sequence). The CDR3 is CASSQDLLAGRATEEAFF. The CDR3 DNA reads TGTGCCAGCAGCCAAGATCTCCTGGCAGGGAGGGCCACAGAGGAAGCTTTCTTT.

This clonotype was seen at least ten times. Here the CDR3 reads CASSLYTGTDFAGELFF. In DNA, the CDR3 is TGTGCCAGCAGTCTTTATACCGGGACAGATTTTGCCGGGGAGCTGTTTTTT. The chain is built from TRBV3-1 and TRBJ2-2, with 7 bases lining up with TRBD1. Germline V gives CDR1 LGHDT, CDR2 YNNKEL (reference sequence). This CDR3 contains 17 residues. V dropped 6 bases and J dropped 6; count of bases not matched to a gene: 16.

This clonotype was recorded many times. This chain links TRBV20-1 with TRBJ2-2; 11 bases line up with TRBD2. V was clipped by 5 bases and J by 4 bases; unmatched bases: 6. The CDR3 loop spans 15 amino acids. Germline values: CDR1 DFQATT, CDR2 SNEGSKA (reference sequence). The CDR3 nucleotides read TGCAGTGCTGAAGATAGCGGGAGGGGCACCGGGGAGCTGTTTTTT. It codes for CSAEDSGRGTGELFF.

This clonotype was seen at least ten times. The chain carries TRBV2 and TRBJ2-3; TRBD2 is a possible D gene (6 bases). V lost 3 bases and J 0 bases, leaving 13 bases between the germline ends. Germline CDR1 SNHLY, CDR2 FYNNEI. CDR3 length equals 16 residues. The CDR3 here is CASSEVARGSTDTQYF. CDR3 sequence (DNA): TGTGCCAGCAGTGAGGTAGCGCGGGGAAGCACAGATACGCAGTATTTT. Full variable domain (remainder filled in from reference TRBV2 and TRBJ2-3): EPEVTQTPSHQVTQMGQEVILRCVPISNHLYFYWYRQILGQKVEFLVSFYNNEISEKSEIFDDQFSVERPDGSNFTLKIRSTKLEDSAMYFCASSEVARGSTDTQYFGPGTRLTVL.

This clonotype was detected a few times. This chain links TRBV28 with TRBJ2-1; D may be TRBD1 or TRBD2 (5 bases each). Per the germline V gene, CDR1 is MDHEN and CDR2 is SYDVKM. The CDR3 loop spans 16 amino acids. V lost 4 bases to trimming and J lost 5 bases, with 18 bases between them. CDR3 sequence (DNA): TGTGCCAGCAGTTCGAATCCGGGACGGAGCCACAATGAGCAGTTCTTC. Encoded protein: CASSSNPGRSHNEQFF.

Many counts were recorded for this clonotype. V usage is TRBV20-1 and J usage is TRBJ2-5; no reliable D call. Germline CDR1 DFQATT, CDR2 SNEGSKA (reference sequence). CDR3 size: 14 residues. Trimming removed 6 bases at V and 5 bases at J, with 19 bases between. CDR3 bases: TGCAGTGCCCCTGATTGGCGTGTTAGGGAGACCCAGTACTTC. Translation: CSAPDWRVRETQYF.

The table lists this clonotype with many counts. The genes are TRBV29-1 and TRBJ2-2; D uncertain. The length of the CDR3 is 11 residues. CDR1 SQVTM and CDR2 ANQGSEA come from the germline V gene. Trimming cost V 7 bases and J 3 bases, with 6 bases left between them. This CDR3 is CSGGDTGELFF. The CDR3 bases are TGCAGCGGTGGGGACACCGGGGAGCTGTTTTTT.

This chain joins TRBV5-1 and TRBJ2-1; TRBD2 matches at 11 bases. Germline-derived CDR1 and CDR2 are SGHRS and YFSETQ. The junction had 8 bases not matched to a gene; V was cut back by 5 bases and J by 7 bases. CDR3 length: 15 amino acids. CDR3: CASSGRLAGRNEQFF. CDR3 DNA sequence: TGCGCCAGCAGTGGTAGACTAGCGGGACGGAATGAGCAGTTCTTC.

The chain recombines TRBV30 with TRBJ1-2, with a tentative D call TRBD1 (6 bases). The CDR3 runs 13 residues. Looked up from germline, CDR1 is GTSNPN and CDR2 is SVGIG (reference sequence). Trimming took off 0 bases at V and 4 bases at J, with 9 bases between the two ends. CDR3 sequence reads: CAWSVQGGYGYTF. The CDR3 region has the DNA TGTGCCTGGAGTGTACAGGGAGGCTATGGCTACACCTTC.

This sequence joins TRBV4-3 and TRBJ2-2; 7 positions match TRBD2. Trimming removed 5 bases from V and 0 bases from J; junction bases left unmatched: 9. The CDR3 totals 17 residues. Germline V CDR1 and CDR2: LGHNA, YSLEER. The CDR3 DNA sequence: TGCGCCAGCAGCGCACATCTAGCGGTTTCGAACACCGGGGAGCTGTTTTTT. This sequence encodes CASSAHLAVSNTGELFF.

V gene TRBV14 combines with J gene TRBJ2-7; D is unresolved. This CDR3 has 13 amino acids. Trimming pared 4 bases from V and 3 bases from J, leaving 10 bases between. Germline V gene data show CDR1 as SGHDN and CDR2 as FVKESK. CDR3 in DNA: TGTGCCAGCAGCCGAGACGGAATCTACGAGCAGTACTTC. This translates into CASSRDGIYEQYF.

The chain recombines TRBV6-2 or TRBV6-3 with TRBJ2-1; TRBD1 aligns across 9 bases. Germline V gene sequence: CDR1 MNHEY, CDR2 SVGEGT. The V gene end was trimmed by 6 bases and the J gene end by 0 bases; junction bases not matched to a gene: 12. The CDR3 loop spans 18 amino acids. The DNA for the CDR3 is TGTGCCAGCAGCCCTACCAGACGGACAGGGGCCTCCTACAATGAGCAGTTCTTC. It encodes CASSPTRRTGASYNEQFF.

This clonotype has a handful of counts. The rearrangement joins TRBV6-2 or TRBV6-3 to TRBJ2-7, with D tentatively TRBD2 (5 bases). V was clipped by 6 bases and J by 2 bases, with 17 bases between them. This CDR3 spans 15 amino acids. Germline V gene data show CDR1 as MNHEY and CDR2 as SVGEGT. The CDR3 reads CASSAARVGPYEQYF. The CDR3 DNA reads TGTGCCAGCAGCGCAGCGAGGGTTGGACCCTACGAGCAGTACTTC.

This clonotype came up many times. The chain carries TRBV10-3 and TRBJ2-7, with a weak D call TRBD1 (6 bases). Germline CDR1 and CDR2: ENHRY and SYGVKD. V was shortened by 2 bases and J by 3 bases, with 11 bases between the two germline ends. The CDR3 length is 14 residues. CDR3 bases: TGTGCCATCAGTGAGGGGACAAGCCGCTACGAGCAGTACTTC. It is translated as CAISEGTSRYEQYF.

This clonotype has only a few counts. CDR3 region: CACSRGGTEAFF. CDR3 DNA: TGTGCCTGTTCCAGGGGTGGCACTGAAGCTTTCTTT. The chain joins TRBV30 to TRBJ1-1, with a tentative D call TRBD1 (6 bases). V was trimmed by 6 bases and J by 4 bases, leaving 12 bases between them. This CDR3 comprises 12 residues. Germline V lookup: CDR1 GTSNPN, CDR2 SVGIG (reference sequence). The full variable domain, with the rest looked up from reference TRBV30 and TRBJ1-1, is SQTIHQWPATLVQPVGSPLSLECTVEGTSNPNLYWYRQAAGRGLQLLFYSVGIGQISSEVPQNLSASRPQDRQFILSSKKLLLSDSGFYLCACSRGGTEAFFGQGTRLTVV.

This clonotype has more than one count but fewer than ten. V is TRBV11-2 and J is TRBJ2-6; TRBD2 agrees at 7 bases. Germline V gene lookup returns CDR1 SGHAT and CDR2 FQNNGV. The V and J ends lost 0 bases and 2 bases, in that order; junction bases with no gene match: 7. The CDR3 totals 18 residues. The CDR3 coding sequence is TGTGCCAGCAGCTTAGAAGGGAGGGTGAAGACTGGGGCCAACGTCCTGACTTTC. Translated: CASSLEGRVKTGANVLTF. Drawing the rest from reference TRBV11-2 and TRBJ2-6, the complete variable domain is EAGVAQSPRYKIIEKRQSVAFWCNPISGHATLYWYQQILGQGPKLLIQFQNNGVVDDSQLPKDRFSAERLKGVDSTLKIQPAKLEDSAVYLCASSLEGRVKTGANVLTFGAGSRLTVL.

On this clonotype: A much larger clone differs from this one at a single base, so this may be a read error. CDR3 sequence: CASRKGQTYSYDEQFF. DNA for the CDR3: TGTGCCAGCCGGAAAGGACAGACATACTCCTACGATGAGCAGTTCTTC. This chain links TRBV12-3 or TRBV12-4 with TRBJ2-1; tentatively, D is TRBD1 (6 bases). The CDR3 runs 16 residues.

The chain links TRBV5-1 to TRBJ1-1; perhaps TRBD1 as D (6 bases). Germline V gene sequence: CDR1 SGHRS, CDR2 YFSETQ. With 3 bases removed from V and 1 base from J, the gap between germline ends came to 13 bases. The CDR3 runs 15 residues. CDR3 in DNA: TGCGCCAGCAGCTGGAACCAGGGGAAGAACACTGAAGCTTTCTTT. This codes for CASSWNQGKNTEAFF.

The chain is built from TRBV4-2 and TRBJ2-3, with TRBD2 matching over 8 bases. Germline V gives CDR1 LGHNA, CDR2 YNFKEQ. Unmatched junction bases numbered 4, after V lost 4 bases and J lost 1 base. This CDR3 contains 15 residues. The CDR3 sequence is CASSPLAVGTDTQYF. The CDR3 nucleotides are TGTGCCAGCAGCCCACTAGCGGTGGGCACAGATACGCAGTATTTT.